These 11 T cell receptor beta chains came from one sample sequenced in a study of PD-1 blockade in mismatch repair-deficient tumors. Assay used: immunoSEQ multiplex PCR; TCRdb lists only in-frame clones, some missing. The data hold around 100,000 clones, with approximately 80% observed a single time. Sequenced here: peripheral blood, sampled about 60 weeks after starting pembrolizumab. The origin of the receptors is an adult with mismatch repair-deficient cancer.

This clone was observed a handful of times. The chain links TRBV27 to TRBJ2-3; 8 bases agree with TRBD2. Germline lookup yields CDR1 MNHEY and CDR2 SMNVEV (reference sequence). The V segment lost 8 bases and the J segment 6 bases; nucleotides outside the gene matches: 16. The CDR3 is 16 residues long. The CDR3 reads CASRTSGGGGGDTQYF. As DNA, the CDR3 is TGTGCCAGCCGTACTAGCGGAGGAGGAGGTGGGGATACGCAGTATTTT.

V is TRBV19 and J is TRBJ2-5, with D possibly matching TRBD1 (7 bases). Germline V CDR1 and CDR2: LNHDA, SQIVND (reference sequence). Deletions cut 6 bases from V and 5 bases from J, with 19 bases between. This CDR3 spans 15 amino acids. The chain's CDR3 is CASSRDRDRGETQYF. In DNA, the CDR3 is TGTGCCAGTAGCCGAGACAGGGACCGGGGGGAGACCCAGTACTTC.

This clone has just one count. This sequence joins TRBV5-1 and TRBJ2-3; maybe TRBD2 (5 bases). V was cut by 0 bases and J by 6 bases, with 11 bases left in between. CDR3 length: 14 residues. Looked up from germline, CDR1 is SGHRS and CDR2 is YFSETQ. The CDR3: CASSLALATDTQYF. The CDR3 region has the DNA TGCGCCAGCAGCTTGGCTCTAGCAACCGATACGCAGTATTTT.

The chain carries TRBV11-3 and TRBJ2-7, with 8 bases fitting TRBD1. V was pared by 1 base and J by 5 bases, with 7 bases of the junction left unmatched. The V gene's germline CDR1 is SGHNT and CDR2 YENEEA. The CDR3 sequence is 15 residues long. DNA of the CDR3: TGTGCCAGCAGCTTAGTCGCGGACAGGGTCGACGAGCAGTACTTC. This gives the protein CASSLVADRVDEQYF.

The gene calls are TRBV10-3 and TRBJ2-1; TRBD2 matches at 8 bases. The V and J ends lost 9 bases and 4 bases, in that order; junction bases with no gene match: 8. CDR1 is ENHRY, CDR2 SYGVKD, per germline. This CDR3 region has 14 residues. The CDR3 region is CAITAGGPYNEQFF. DNA of the CDR3: TGTGCCATTACGGCGGGAGGCCCATACAATGAGCAGTTCTTC.

The CDR3 nucleotides read TGTGCCAGCAGGTCGGGCACTGAAGCTTTCTTT. Translated, it gives CASRSGTEAFF. The chain has TRBV2 and TRBJ1-1; D uncertain. The CDR3 has 11 amino acids. V was cut by 6 bases and J by 4 bases, with 6 bases left in between. CDR1 and CDR2 (germline): SNHLY, FYNNEI.

This clone occurred once. The V call is TRBV4-3, the J call TRBJ2-7; 9 nucleotides match TRBD1. V lost 2 bases to trimming and J lost 6 bases; unmatched junction nucleotides: 5. The CDR3 spans 14 residues. Germline loops: CDR1 LGHNA, CDR2 YSLEER. The CDR3 protein is CASSQMTGGTEQYF. The CDR3 coding sequence is TGCGCCAGCAGCCAAATGACAGGGGGGACCGAGCAGTACTTC.

This chain connects TRBV2 to TRBJ2-3, with 7 bases aligning to TRBD1. The CDR3 covers 16 residues. V lost 7 bases and J lost 0; bases outside the gene matches: 10. The germline V gene has CDR1 SNHLY and CDR2 FYNNEI. CDR3 bases: TGTGCCAGCAATCCGCGACAGGGCTGGAGCACAGATACGCAGTATTTT. This codes for CASNPRQGWSTDTQYF.

The V call is TRBV6-6, the J call TRBJ1-2, with D unclear. From germline, CDR1 is MNHNY and CDR2 SVGAGI (reference sequence). The CDR3 is made up of 13 amino acids. V was cut by 4 bases and J by 7 bases, with 13 bases left in between. CDR3 sequence reads: CASSFSLHPGYTF. CDR3 in DNA: TGTGCCAGCAGTTTTTCCCTCCACCCTGGCTACACCTTC.

This sequence joins TRBV6-5 and TRBJ1-2; D is undetermined. V was shortened by 5 bases and J by 2 bases, with 9 bases between the two germline ends. The V gene's germline CDR1 is MNHEY and CDR2 SVGAGI. This CDR3 is built from 13 residues. The DNA of the CDR3 is TGTGCCAGCAGTCTTACAGTGAACTATGGCTACACCTTC. Its protein product is CASSLTVNYGYTF.

V and J are TRBV7-8 and TRBJ2-5, with TRBD1 matching 10 bases. The CDR3 has 15 residues. In germline, CDR1 is SGHVS, CDR2 FQNEAQ. Trimming took 5 bases from V and 4 from J; bases not matched to a gene: 7. The CDR3, as DNA: TGTGCCAGCAGCCAGGGACAGGGGATCCGAGAGACCCAGTACTTC. This gives the protein CASSQGQGIRETQYF.